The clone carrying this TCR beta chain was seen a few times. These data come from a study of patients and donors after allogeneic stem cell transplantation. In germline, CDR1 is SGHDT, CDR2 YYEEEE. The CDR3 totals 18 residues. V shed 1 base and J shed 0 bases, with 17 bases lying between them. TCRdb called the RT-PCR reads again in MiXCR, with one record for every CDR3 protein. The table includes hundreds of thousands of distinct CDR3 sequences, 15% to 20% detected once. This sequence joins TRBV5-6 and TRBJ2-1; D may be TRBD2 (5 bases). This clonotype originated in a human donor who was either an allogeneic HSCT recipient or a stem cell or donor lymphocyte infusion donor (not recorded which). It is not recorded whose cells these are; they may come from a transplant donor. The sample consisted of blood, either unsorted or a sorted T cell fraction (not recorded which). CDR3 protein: CASSLPLGGPSSYNEQFF. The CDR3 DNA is TGTGCCAGCAGCTTGCCCCTAGGAGGCCCTAGCTCCTACAATGAGCAGTTCTTC.